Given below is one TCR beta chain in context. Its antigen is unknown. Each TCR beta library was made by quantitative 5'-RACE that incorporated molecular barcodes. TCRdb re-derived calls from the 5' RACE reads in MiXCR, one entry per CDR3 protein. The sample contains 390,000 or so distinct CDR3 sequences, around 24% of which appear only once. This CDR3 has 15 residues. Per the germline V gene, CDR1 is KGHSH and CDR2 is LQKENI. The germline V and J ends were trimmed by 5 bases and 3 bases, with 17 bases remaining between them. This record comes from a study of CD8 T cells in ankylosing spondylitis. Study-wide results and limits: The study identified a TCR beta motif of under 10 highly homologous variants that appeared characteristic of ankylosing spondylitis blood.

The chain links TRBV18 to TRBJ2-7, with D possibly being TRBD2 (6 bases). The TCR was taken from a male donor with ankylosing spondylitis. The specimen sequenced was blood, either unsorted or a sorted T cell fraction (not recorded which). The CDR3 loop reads CASSSGLPLIYEQYF. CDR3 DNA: TGTGCCAGCTCATCGGGACTCCCACTCATCTACGAGCAGTACTTC.